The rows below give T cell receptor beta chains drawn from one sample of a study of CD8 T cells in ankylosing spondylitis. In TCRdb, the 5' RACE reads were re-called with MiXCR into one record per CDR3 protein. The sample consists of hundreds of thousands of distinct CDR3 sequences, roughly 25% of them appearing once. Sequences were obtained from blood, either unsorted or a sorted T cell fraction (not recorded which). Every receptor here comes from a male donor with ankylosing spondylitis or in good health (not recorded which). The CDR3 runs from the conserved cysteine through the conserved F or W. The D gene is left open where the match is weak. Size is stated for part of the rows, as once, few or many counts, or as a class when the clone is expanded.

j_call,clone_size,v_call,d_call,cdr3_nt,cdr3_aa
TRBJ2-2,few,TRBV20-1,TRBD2,TGCAGTGCTCGACTAGCGGGAGGGGCCGGGGAGCTGTTTTTT,CSARLAGGAGELFF
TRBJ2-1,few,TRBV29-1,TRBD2,TGCAGCGTTGACCGGGACTACAACAATGAGCAGTTCTTC,CSVDRDYNNEQFF
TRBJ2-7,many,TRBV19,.,TGTGCCAGTAGTATCCGGAACGGGCTTACCTACGAGCAGTACTTC,CASSIRNGLTYEQYF
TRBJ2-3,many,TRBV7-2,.,TGTGCCAGCAAACCTGGGACGGTGGGCACAGATACGCAGTATTTT,CASKPGTVGTDTQYF
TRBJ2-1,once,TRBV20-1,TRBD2,TGCAGTGCTCAGACTAGCGGGAGGGCTCGGACTTACAATGAGCAGTTCTTC,CSAQTSGRARTYNEQFF
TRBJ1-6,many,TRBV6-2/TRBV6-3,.,TGTGCCAGCAGTTACTCCGCCTGGAATTCACCCCTCCACTTT,CASSYSAWNSPLHF
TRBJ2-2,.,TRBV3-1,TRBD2,TGTGCCAGCAGCCAAGATCTTTCGAGACTAGCGGCCAACACCGGGGAGCTGTTTTTT,CASSQDLSRLAANTGELFF
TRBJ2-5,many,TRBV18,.,TGTGCCAGCTCACCTGGCAGTCAAGAGACCCAGTACTTC,CASSPGSQETQYF
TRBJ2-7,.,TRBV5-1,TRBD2,TGCGCCAGCAGCCTAGCGGGCCGCCTAGGCGAGCAGTACTTC,CASSLAGRLGEQYF
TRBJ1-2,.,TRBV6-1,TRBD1,TGTGCCAGCAGACGCGGACAGGGGTCCTCTGGCTACACCTTC,CASRRGQGSSGYTF
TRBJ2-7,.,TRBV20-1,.,TGCAGTGCCTCCGACCCCCCCGGGAGGCAGTACTTC,CSASDPPGRQYF
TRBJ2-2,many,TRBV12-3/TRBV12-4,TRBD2,TGTGCCAGCAGTTTAGGGGAGGGGATCGCGAACACCGGGGAGCTGTTTTTT,CASSLGEGIANTGELFF
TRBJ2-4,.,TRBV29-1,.,TGCAGCGTTACGGGTCCCGGGGACATTCAGTACTTC,CSVTGPGDIQYF
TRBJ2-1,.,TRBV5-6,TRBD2,TGTGCCAGCAGCTTGAGGTCTAGCGGGAGGGCCCGGATGAATGAGCAGTTCTTC,CASSLRSSGRARMNEQFF
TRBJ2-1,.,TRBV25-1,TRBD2,TGTGCCAGCGACCCCGGGACTAGCGGGAGGAACAATGAGCAGTTCTTC,CASDPGTSGRNNEQFF
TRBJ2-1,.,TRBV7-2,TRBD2,TGTGCCAGCAGCCAGGGGACTAGCTCCTACAATGAGCAGTTCTTC,CASSQGTSSYNEQFF
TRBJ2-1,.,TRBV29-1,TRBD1,TGCAGCGTGAACAGGGGTTTTGATGAGCAGTTCTTC,CSVNRGFDEQFF
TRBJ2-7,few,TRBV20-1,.,TGCAGTGCTAGAGGGGGGGACGGACCCTACGAGCAGTACTTC,CSARGGDGPYEQYF
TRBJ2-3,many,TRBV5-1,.,TGCGCCAGCAGCTTGGAAGTGGGAGATACGCAGTATTTT,CASSLEVGDTQYF
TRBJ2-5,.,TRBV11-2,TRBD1,TGTGCCAGCAGCTTAGTTCAGGGGGCTTCGTACTTC,CASSLVQGASYF
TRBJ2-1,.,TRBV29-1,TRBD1,TGCAGCGTTGTCGTGACAGGGCTGTTCTTC,CSVVVTGLFF
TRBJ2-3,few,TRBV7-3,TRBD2,TGTGCCAGCAGCCTCAGCGGGAGGGCCGGAGATACGCAGTATTTT,CASSLSGRAGDTQYF
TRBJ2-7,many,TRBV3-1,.,TGTGCCAGCAGCCACTTGCGGGCGACCTACGAGCAGTACTTC,CASSHLRATYEQYF
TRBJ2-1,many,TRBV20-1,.,TGCAGTGCTAGAGATCCAGGAACGGCTTACAATGAGCAGTTCTTC,CSARDPGTAYNEQFF
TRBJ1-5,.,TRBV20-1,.,TGCAGTGCAATAGTTATGGCAGGACACCAGCCCCAGCATTTT,CSAIVMAGHQPQHF
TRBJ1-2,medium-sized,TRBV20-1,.,TGCAGTGCTAGACCCGCCGGCTACACCTTC,CSARPAGYTF
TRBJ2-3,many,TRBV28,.,TGTGCCAGCAGTGACTGGGGGAACACAGATACGCAGTATTTT,CASSDWGNTDTQYF
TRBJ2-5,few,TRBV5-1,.,TGCGCCAGCAGCTTGGCCGGGCAGCTGCAGACCCAGTACTTC,CASSLAGQLQTQYF
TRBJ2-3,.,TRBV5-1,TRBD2,TGCGCCAGCACCCGGATCACTAGCGGGAGTCGGAGCACAGATACGCAGTATTTT,CASTRITSGSRSTDTQYF
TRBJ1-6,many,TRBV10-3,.,TGTGCCATCAGTGCGGGTAATTCACCCCTCCACTTT,CAISAGNSPLHF
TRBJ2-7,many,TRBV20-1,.,TGCAGTGCGGCTTTGGGGGGTACCTACGAGCAGTACTTC,CSAALGGTYEQYF
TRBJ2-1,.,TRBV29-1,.,TGCAGCATCGCCAATAGTCATGAGCAGTTCTTC,CSIANSHEQFF
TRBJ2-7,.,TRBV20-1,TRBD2,TGCAGTGCTCGGACCGGGACTACCAACCTTTTC,CSARTGTTNLF
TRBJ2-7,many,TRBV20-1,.,TGCAGTGCTTCAAGAGATCTAAACTCCTACGAGCAGTACTTC,CSASRDLNSYEQYF
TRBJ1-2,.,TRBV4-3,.,TGCGCCAGCAGCCAAGAGGGGTGGGGCTATGGCTACACCTTC,CASSQEGWGYGYTF
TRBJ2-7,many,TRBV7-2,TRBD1,TGTGCCAGCAGCCTGGGACAGGGCCCTTCCTACGAGCAGTACTTC,CASSLGQGPSYEQYF
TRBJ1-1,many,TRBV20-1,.,TGCAGTGCTAGCCTCCAGGTGAACACTGAAGCTTTCTTT,CSASLQVNTEAFF
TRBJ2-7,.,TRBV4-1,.,TGCGCCAGCAGCCCCCAGGACAAGACCTACGAGCAGTACTTC,CASSPQDKTYEQYF
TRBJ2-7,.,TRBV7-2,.,TGTGCCAGCAGCTCAAGACAGTTCTACGAGCAGTACTTC,CASSSRQFYEQYF
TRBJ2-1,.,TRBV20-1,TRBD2,TGCAGTGCTACCTCTAGCGGGAGGGGGTATGAGCAGTTCTTC,CSATSSGRGYEQFF
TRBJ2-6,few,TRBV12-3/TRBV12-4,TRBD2,TGTGCCAGCAGTTTAGCGAGGACTAGCGGGAAGAGTGGGGCCAACGTCCTGACTTTC,CASSLARTSGKSGANVLTF
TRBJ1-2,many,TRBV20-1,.,TGCAGTGCTAGAGATCCTCTGGTGCCTAAAAGGGGCTACACCTTC,CSARDPLVPKRGYTF
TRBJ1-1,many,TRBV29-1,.,TGCAGCGTAGCCATCCCCCGAGGCACTGAAGCTTTCTTT,CSVAIPRGTEAFF
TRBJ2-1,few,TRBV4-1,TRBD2,TGCGCCAGCAGCCTACCCCACACAACGGGAGGGCCTGGCAATGAGCAGTTCTTC,CASSLPHTTGGPGNEQFF
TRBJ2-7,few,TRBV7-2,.,TGTGCCAGCAGCTTAGCGCACAACTCCTACGAGCAGTACTTC,CASSLAHNSYEQYF
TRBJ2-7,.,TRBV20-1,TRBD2,TGCAGTGCTAGATTAGATGGACTAGCGGGACCTGGCGAGCAGTACTTC,CSARLDGLAGPGEQYF
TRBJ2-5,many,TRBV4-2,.,TGTGCCAGCAGCCAAGTTGGGACCGGAGAGACCCAGTACTTC,CASSQVGTGETQYF
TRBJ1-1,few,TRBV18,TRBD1,TGTGCCAGCTCGCAGGGACAGCTAATGAACACTGAAGCTTTCTTT,CASSQGQLMNTEAFF
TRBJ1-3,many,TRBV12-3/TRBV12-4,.,TGTGCCAGCAGCTACTGGGGTCGGGCTAACTCTGGAAACACCATATATTTT,CASSYWGRANSGNTIYF
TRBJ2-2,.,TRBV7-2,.,TGTGCCAGCAACTCAAGGCTCGGGGAGCTGTTTTTT,CASNSRLGELFF
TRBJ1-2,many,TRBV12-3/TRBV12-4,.,TGTGCCAGCAGTTTGGAGGGGCACTATGGCTACACCTTC,CASSLEGHYGYTF
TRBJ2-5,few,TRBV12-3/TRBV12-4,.,TGTGCCAGCACCCAGGTGGGGACGGAGACCCAGTACTTC,CASTQVGTETQYF
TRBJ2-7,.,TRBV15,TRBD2,TGTGCCACCAGCCTCAGCGGGGGGGCGCGTTCCTACGAGCAGTACTTC,CATSLSGGARSYEQYF
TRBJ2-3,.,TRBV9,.,TGTGCCAGCAGCGTATCACGAGGGCCTAGCTGGGATACGCAGTATTTT,CASSVSRGPSWDTQYF
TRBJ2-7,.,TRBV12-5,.,TGTGCTAGTGGTTTGGTGTTTAACCGAGAGCAGTACTTC,CASGLVFNREQYF